The rows below give T cell receptor beta chains drawn from one sample of a study of cytomegalovirus exposure and HLA in healthy donors. Some clones are missing from TCRdb's copy, which holds only in-frame ones; the method was immunoSEQ multiplex PCR. In the table there are approximately 140,000 clones, 75% to 85% of which are singletons. Sequencing input: PBMCs. These receptors came from a human donor in good health. The CDR3 runs from the conserved cysteine through the conserved F or W. A D gene is named only where the DNA matches it firmly. Size is stated for part of the rows, as once, few or many counts, or as a class when the clone is expanded.

d_gene	j_gene	abundance	v_gene	CDR3nt	CDR3aa
-	TRBJ2-2	-	TRBV15	TGTGCCACCAATGACAGGACCACCGGGGAGCTGTTTTTT	CATNDRTTGELFF
TRBD2	TRBJ2-3	-	TRBV7-9	TGTGCCAGCAGCCGGACTAGCGGGGGGGCTCCCGATACGCAGTATTTT	CASSRTSGGAPDTQYF
-	TRBJ1-2	-	TRBV7-8	TGTGCCAGCAGCTACGGACTGAACTATGGCTACCCCTTC	CASSYGLNYGYPF
-	TRBJ1-1	-	TRBV6-1	TGTGCCAGCGTTTTTCGCATCAGGGGAGTGGGTGAAGCTTTCTTT	CASVFRIRGVGEAFF
TRBD1	TRBJ2-7	few	TRBV4-1	TGCGCCAGCAGCCAAGATCCACAGGGGGCGGAATTTACCTACGAGCAGTACTTC	CASSQDPQGAEFTYEQYF
TRBD1	TRBJ2-5	-	TRBV6-6	TGTGCCAGCAGTTATGGGACAGCTGTCGAGACCCAGTACTTC	CASSYGTAVETQYF
-	TRBJ1-1	-	TRBV9	TGTGCCAGCAGCGTAGGGACAGCCATTAACACTGAAGCTTTCTTT	CASSVGTAINTEAFF
-	TRBJ2-3	-	TRBV29-1	TGCAGCGTTGTTGTAGGGGCCACAGATACGCAGTATTTT	CSVVVGATDTQYF
TRBD1	TRBJ1-2	few	TRBV6-5	TGTGCCAGCAGTTTAGACAGGGACGGCTATGGCTACACCTTC	CASSLDRDGYGYTF
TRBD1	TRBJ2-7	-	TRBV5-4	TGTGCCAGCAGCCAGGGCTTAGCCGGGACAGCGATTACCTACGAGCAGTACTTC	CASSQGLAGTAITYEQYF
TRBD1	TRBJ2-1	-	TRBV9	TGTGCCAGCAGCGTAGGGGCCGGGACAGCCCACAATGAGCAGTTCTTC	CASSVGAGTAHNEQFF
TRBD1	TRBJ1-1	-	TRBV5-1	TGCGCCAGCAGCTTAGGCGACAGGGGCACTGAAGCTTTCTTT	CASSLGDRGTEAFF
-	TRBJ2-3	once	TRBV5-6	TGTGCCAGCAGCCTTAGCACAGATACGCAGTATTTT	CASSLSTDTQYF